The 12 T cell receptor beta chains reported below all come from one sample, sequenced in a study of T cell responses to AZD1222 COVID-19 vaccine. Data came from immunoSEQ multiplex PCR; TCRdb stores just in-frame clones and leaves some out. The data contain 150,000 or so clones, roughly 90% of them seen just once; the ten biggest clones take up more than 3%. Sequenced material: peripheral blood, taken 28 days after the second AZD1222 dose. The receptor source for this set is an adult who received the AZD1222 COVID-19 vaccine.

V gene TRBV7-2 combines with J gene TRBJ2-7, with D perhaps being TRBD1 or TRBD2 (6 bases each). Looked up from germline, CDR1 is SGHTA and CDR2 is FQGNSA. There are 14 residues in the CDR3. V dropped 5 bases and J dropped 2 bases, with 13 bases sitting between them. As DNA, the CDR3 is TGTGCCAGCAGCCCCCGTGGGGGGCCCTACGAGCAGTACTTC. Protein sequence: CASSPRGGPYEQYF. Together with reference TRBV7-2 and TRBJ2-7, the CDR3 gives the full variable domain: GAGVSQSPSNKVTEKGKDVELRCDPISGHTALYWYRQSLGQGLEFLIYFQGNSAPDKSGLPSDRFSAERTGGSVSTLTIQRTQQEDSAVYLCASSPRGGPYEQYFGPGTRLTVT.

The gene calls are TRBV28 and TRBJ1-2; 7 positions agree with TRBD1. J was trimmed by 2 bases and V by 5 bases; bases with no gene match: 5. This CDR3 region has 14 residues. CDR1 and CDR2 from the germline V gene are MDHEN and SYDVKM. For the CDR3, the DNA is TGTGCCAGCAGTCCCGACAGGGCAAACTATGGCTACACCTTC. Its protein product is CASSPDRANYGYTF.

The chain is built from TRBV7-2 and TRBJ2-1; 11 positions agree with TRBD2. The CDR3 totals 16 residues. V dropped 5 bases and J dropped 4; count of bases not matched to a gene: 7. Per the germline V gene, CDR1 is SGHTA and CDR2 is FQGNSA. DNA for the CDR3: TGTGCCAGCAGCCTAATAGCGGGAGGGGGGTACAATGAGCAGTTCTTC. It is translated as CASSLIAGGGYNEQFF.

This chain uses TRBV20-1 with TRBJ2-1, with D uncertain. This CDR3 has 10 amino acids. V was trimmed by 3 bases and J by 6 bases, leaving 3 bases between them. Germline V gene data show CDR1 as DFQATT and CDR2 as SNEGSKA (reference sequence). CDR3: CSASSNEQFF. The CDR3 bases are TGCAGTGCTAGTTCCAATGAGCAGTTCTTC.

The genes are TRBV7-6 and TRBJ2-1; 11 nucleotides agree with TRBD2. V was clipped by 4 bases and J by 9 bases; unmatched bases: 11. Germline values: CDR1 SGHVS, CDR2 FNYEAQ. The CDR3 contains 16 residues. The CDR3 spells CASSSSGTSGLREQFF. The CDR3, as DNA: TGTGCCAGCAGCTCCTCCGGGACTAGCGGATTGCGTGAGCAGTTCTTC.

The chain joins TRBV25-1 to TRBJ1-4; D remains unclear. The ends were cut back, 0 bases at V and 0 bases at J, with 5 bases in the middle. The CDR3 is 15 residues long. Germline CDR1 MGHDK, CDR2 SYGVNS. The chain's CDR3 is CASSEYRATNEKLFF. In DNA, the CDR3 is TGTGCCAGCAGTGAATATAGGGCAACTAATGAAAAACTGTTTTTT.

This clone showed up just a few times. The V call is TRBV6-5, the J call TRBJ2-7; TRBD1 aligns across 9 bases. This CDR3 region has 15 residues. Germline loops: CDR1 MNHEY, CDR2 SVGAGI. Losses at the gene ends were 5 bases for V and 3 bases for J; bases not matched to a gene: 8. CDR3 amino acids: CASSPSQGADYEQYF. CDR3 in DNA: TGTGCCAGCAGTCCCTCACAGGGGGCGGACTACGAGCAGTACTTC.

Remarks on this clone: Other nucleotide sequences in the sample specify the same CDR3. This sequence joins TRBV30 and TRBJ1-5; possibly TRBD1 for D (6 bases). The length of the CDR3 is 13 residues. The V and J ends lost 0 bases and 5 bases respectively, with 8 bases between them. Germline-derived CDR1 and CDR2 are GTSNPN and SVGIG (reference sequence). DNA for the CDR3: TGTGCCTGGAGTGTACAGGGCGATCAGCCCCAGCATTTT. Translating gives CAWSVQGDQPQHF. Supplemented by reference TRBV30 and TRBJ1-5, the full variable domain reads SQTIHQWPATLVQPVGSPLSLECTVEGTSNPNLYWYRQAAGRGLQLLFYSVGIGQISSEVPQNLSASRPQDRQFILSSKKLLLSDSGFYLCAWSVQGDQPQHFGDGTRLSIL.

The V call is TRBV28, the J call TRBJ1-2, with 9 bases aligning to TRBD1. V lost 3 bases to trimming and J lost 6 bases; unmatched junction nucleotides: 5. Per germline, CDR1 MDHEN and CDR2 SYDVKM. There are 14 residues in the CDR3. CDR3 amino acids: CASSLTGGKNGYTF. DNA of the CDR3: TGTGCCAGCAGTTTGACAGGGGGAAAGAATGGCTACACCTTC.

Only one count was recorded for this clone. Other nucleotide sequences from this sample produce the same CDR3. The chain carries TRBV6-5 and TRBJ1-1; D unresolved. Trimming took 6 bases from V and 1 from J, leaving 0 bases between them. This CDR3 comprises 10 residues. Germline values: CDR1 MNHEY, CDR2 SVGAGI. CDR3 in amino acids: CASRNTEAFF. CDR3 coding DNA: TGTGCCAGCAGGAACACTGAAGCTTTCTTT.

The rearrangement links TRBV7-3 to TRBJ2-7; 13 positions agree with TRBD2. Germline V CDR1 and CDR2: SGHTA, FQGTGA. The CDR3 sequence is 21 residues long. J was trimmed by 5 bases and V by 5 bases; bases with no gene match: 24. The CDR3 loop reads CASSIKGSAGLAGERGHEQYF. The CDR3 nucleotides read TGTGCCAGCAGCATAAAGGGTTCGGCCGGACTAGCGGGAGAACGAGGACACGAGCAGTACTTC.

This clone was recorded a few times. The rearrangement uses TRBV12-3 or TRBV12-4 and TRBJ2-7; TRBD1 might be the D (6 bases). The V gene lost 6 bases and the J gene lost 3 bases, with 9 bases spanning the gap. This CDR3 region has 12 residues. The CDR3 loop reads CASRLTGYEQYF. The CDR3 DNA sequence: TGTGCCAGCAGACTGACAGGCTACGAGCAGTACTTC.